This T cell receptor beta chain derives from a study of T cells in Graves' hyperthyroidism and ophthalmopathy. General study results and limits: Blood shared most expanded thyroid clonotypes above 0.001.

Germline values: CDR1 MNHNS, CDR2 SASEGT. V shed 7 bases and J shed 2 bases, with 12 bases lying between them. This CDR3 has 14 amino acids. Researchers took RNA transcripts and amplified the TCR beta CDR3 regions from them. Carried out on the TCR CDR3, a first-round RT-PCR used the HTBI primer set. TCRdb re-derived calls from the multiplex PCR reads in MiXCR, one entry per CDR3 protein. The sample has 480,000 or so distinct CDR3 sequences; 40% to 50% are singletons. This clonotype has ten or more counts. As yet, its antigen is unknown. Diagnoses rested on clinical symptoms, serum thyroxine and TRAb, thyroid ultrasound and orbital computed tomography.

What was sequenced was peripheral blood or thyroid tissue (not recorded which). The chain recombines TRBV6-1 with TRBJ1-5; TRBD1 might be the D (5 bases). The clonotype comes from an adult woman with Graves' disease, either hyperthyroidism or ophthalmopathy (not recorded which). In DNA, the CDR3 is TGTGCCAGCACGTCCGGGGGGGGCAATCAGCCCCAGCATTTT. Translating gives CASTSGGGNQPQHF.